Below, one T cell receptor beta chain is given with its context. The antigen remains undetermined. This sample is drawn from a study of T cell repertoires in cytomegalovirus infection. TCRdb re-called the reads through MiXCR, storing one row per CDR3 protein. Here the sample spans about 770,000 distinct CDR3 sequences, 25% to 30% being singletons. General study points: HLA-C-restricted, CMV-specific TCR beta clonotypes were dominant ex vivo.

The CDR3 runs to 14 residues. Germline-derived CDR1 and CDR2 are MNHNS and SASEGT. V gave up 1 base and J gave up 3 bases, with 10 bases separating them. The rearrangement links TRBV6-1 to TRBJ2-7; D might be TRBD2 (5 bases). The clonotype originates from a human donor in good health (CMV status not recorded). Some clones in this sample may be carry-over from other donors' samples. Sequences were derived from cultured CD8+ T cells from PBMCs, sampled from culture after CMV antigen stimulation. CDR3 residues: CASSEVGGLYEQYV. The CDR3 DNA follows: TGTGCCAGCAGTGAAGTCGGAGGCCTCTACGAGCAGTACGTC.